These 21 T cell receptor beta chains share one sample of origin, sequenced in a study of immune characterization of retroperitoneal liposarcoma. MiXCR, run by TCRdb on the PCR reads, gives a single entry per CDR3 protein. The sample lists some 10,000 distinct CDR3 sequences, about 39% occurring once. The sample taken for sequencing was tumor tissue. The receptors were gathered from a female donor with retroperitoneal liposarcoma.

This clonotype qualifies as medium-sized. The chain recombines TRBV6-1 with TRBJ2-3; D gene uncertain. The CDR3 is 16 residues long. V was clipped by 1 base and J by 1 base, with 12 bases between them. In germline, CDR1 is MNHNS, CDR2 SASEGT. The CDR3 reads CASSEGWGFGTDTQYF. DNA for the CDR3: TGTGCCAGCAGTGAAGGTTGGGGATTCGGCACAGATACGCAGTATTTT.

The chain is built from TRBV6-1 and TRBJ2-1; D may correspond to TRBD1 or TRBD2 (6 bases each). This CDR3 is 13 amino acids long. The V and J ends lost 5 bases and 10 bases respectively, with 15 bases between them. Germline V gene sequence: CDR1 MNHNS, CDR2 SASEGT. DNA for the CDR3: TGTGCCAGCAGTCTCAAGGGGGGAGACGAGCAGTTCTTC. Its protein product is CASSLKGGDEQFF.

In this sample, this clonotype turned up a few times. The J gene is TRBJ2-1, the V gene TRBV7-2; 8 positions match TRBD2. With the DNA end fitting TRBJ2-7 better, the J assignment may be wrong. Germline CDR1 is SGHTA and CDR2 is FQGNSA. There are 15 residues in the CDR3. The CDR3, as DNA: TGTGCCAGCAGCCTTCGGACTAGCCAGGGCAATGAGCAGTACTTC. Amino acids: CASSLRTSQGNEQYF.

V gene TRBV6-1 combines with J gene TRBJ1-2, with D uncertain. The germline V and J ends were trimmed by 2 bases and 4 bases, with 8 bases remaining between them. CDR1 is MNHNS, CDR2 SASEGT, per germline. The CDR3 sequence is 13 residues long. The CDR3 DNA sequence: TGTGCCAGCAGTGAACAGTATAGCTATGGCTACACCTTC. This gives the protein CASSEQYSYGYTF.

This clonotype is medium-sized in the sample. This chain uses TRBV6-1 with TRBJ2-5; TRBD2 aligns across 11 bases. Germline V lookup: CDR1 MNHNS, CDR2 SASEGT. This CDR3 comprises 15 residues. V lost 4 bases and J lost 2; bases outside the gene matches: 3. CDR3 in DNA: TGTGCCAGCAGTGCCCGGACTAGCGGGCAAGAGACCCAGTACTTC. It is translated as CASSARTSGQETQYF.

This clonotype is termed medium-sized. The rearrangement joins TRBV10-3 to TRBJ2-3; the D gene is possibly TRBD1 (5 bases). In germline, CDR1 is ENHRY, CDR2 SYGVKD. Trimming left V 2 bases short and J 5 bases short, with 20 bases between. The CDR3 spans 17 residues. The chain's CDR3 is CAISERSLKDTGDTQYF. The DNA for the CDR3 is TGTGCCATCAGTGAGCGCTCACTTAAGGATACAGGAGATACGCAGTATTTT.

The rearrangement joins TRBV11-2 to TRBJ2-1; TRBD2 agrees at 8 bases. With the DNA end fitting TRBJ2-7 better, the J assignment may be wrong. The CDR3 is 15 residues long. CDR1 SGHAT and CDR2 FQNNGV come from the germline V gene. The CDR3 DNA sequence: TGTGCCAGCAGCTTAGAGGGGAGTAGCGGGATCGAGCAGTACTTC. It specifies CASSLEGSSGIEQYF.

This clonotype appeared a single time. Lacking the conserved final phenylalanine or tryptophan, this CDR3 likely reflects a read error. The V gene is TRBV6-6, the J gene TRBJ2-1; 7 nucleotides line up with TRBD2. Germline CDR1 is MNHNY and CDR2 is SVGAGI (reference sequence). With V trimmed by 8 bases and J by 9 bases, 19 bases remained unmatched. The CDR3 covers 16 residues. The CDR3: CASCYIRTSRVIEQFS. CDR3 DNA: TGTGCCAGCTGCTACATACGGACTAGTCGTGTTATTGAGCAGTTCTCC.

By proportion, this clonotype is medium-sized. The chain combines TRBV27 with TRBJ2-1; TRBD2 matches at 9 bases. Germline CDR1 MNHEY, CDR2 SMNVEV (reference sequence). V shed 5 bases and J 4 bases; nucleotides not matched to a gene: 6. The CDR3 loop spans 15 amino acids. CDR3 region: CASSLVAGGYNEQFF. CDR3 DNA: TGTGCCAGCAGTCTCGTGGCGGGAGGGTACAATGAGCAGTTCTTC.

This clonotype is judged large. The chain employs TRBV6-1 and TRBJ2-1; 7 bases line up with TRBD1. The closer fit of TRBJ2-7 to the DNA end suggests the J call may be wrong. The CDR3 consists of 17 residues. Germline V gene sequence: CDR1 MNHNS, CDR2 SASEGT. The CDR3 DNA sequence: TGTGCCAGCCCCGATCGTTCAGGGGGTAAGGCCTACAATGAGCAGTACTTC. Its translation is CASPDRSGGKAYNEQYF.

The CDR3 DNA follows: TGTGCCAGCAGTCCTAGGACTGATAATTCACCCCTCCACTTT. This sequence encodes CASSPRTDNSPLHF. This chain connects TRBV27 to TRBJ1-6; D is uncertain. CDR3 length: 14 residues. Trimming removed 5 bases at V and 5 bases at J, with 10 bases between. Germline loops: CDR1 MNHEY, CDR2 SMNVEV (reference sequence).

This clonotype is medium-sized within its sample. The CDR3 sequence: CASSRTGGQETQYF. In DNA form, the CDR3 reads TGTGCCAGCAGCCGGACAGGGGGCCAGGAGACCCAGTACTTC. V is TRBV6-1 and J is TRBJ2-5; TRBD1 aligns across 11 bases. After removal of 6 bases from V and 5 bases from J, the junction contained 5 bases not matched to a gene. This CDR3 has 14 amino acids. Germline CDR1 reads MNHNS; CDR2 reads SASEGT.

This clonotype was picked up many times. The rearrangement joins TRBV11-2 to TRBJ2-3; 12 bases map to TRBD1. This CDR3 is built from 18 residues. Germline V gene lookup returns CDR1 SGHAT and CDR2 FQNNGV. Germline trimming cut 5 bases from V and 2 bases from J; bases unmatched to any gene: 11. CDR3 sequence (DNA): TGTGCCAGCAGCGGTCCGGGACAGGGGGCGCGATACACAGATACGCAGTATTTT. Protein sequence: CASSGPGQGARYTDTQYF.

This chain joins TRBV27 and TRBJ2-1; TRBD2 matches 13 bases. Germline V gene lookup returns CDR1 MNHEY and CDR2 SMNVEV (reference sequence). The V and J ends lost 5 bases and 3 bases, in that order; junction bases with no gene match: 4. The CDR3 spans 16 residues. CDR3 residues: CASSTRLAGGYNEQFF. DNA for the CDR3: TGTGCCAGCAGTACCCGACTAGCGGGGGGCTACAATGAGCAGTTCTTC.

V and J are TRBV10-3 and TRBJ2-5, with D perhaps TRBD2 (5 bases). The V end lost 3 bases, the J end lost 5 bases, and 13 bases lay between the germline ends. Germline loops: CDR1 ENHRY, CDR2 SYGVKD. CDR3 size: 14 residues. The CDR3 sequence: CAISDHGKSETQYF. DNA of the CDR3: TGTGCCATCAGTGACCACGGGAAGTCGGAGACCCAGTACTTC.

Worth noting for this clonotype: A read error may produce the germline difference seen at one junction end. This chain connects TRBV4-1 to TRBJ2-5; 16 bases are a match to TRBD2. Near its end, the DNA agrees better with TRBJ2-7, so the J call may be wrong. The CDR3 is 19 amino acids. Per the germline V gene, CDR1 is MGHRA and CDR2 is YSYEKL. Written as DNA, the CDR3 is TGTGCCAGCAGCCAGGACGCAACCGGGACTAGCGGGAGGGCTCGCGAGCAGTACTTC. Its translation: CASSQDATGTSGRAREQYF.

This clonotype was picked up a small number of times. V usage is TRBV25-1 and J usage is TRBJ1-1; D unresolved. CDR1 is MGHDK, CDR2 SYGVNS, per germline. V lost 8 bases and J lost 0, with 7 bases in between. CDR3 length: 12 amino acids. CDR3 region: CASGTLNTEAFF. The CDR3, as DNA: TGTGCCAGCGGTACACTGAACACTGAAGCTTTCTTT.

This clonotype turned up a few times. The chain recombines TRBV12-3 or TRBV12-4 with TRBJ2-4; 9 bases line up with TRBD1. V was clipped by 5 bases and J by 0 bases; unmatched bases: 8. CDR3 length: 17 amino acids. CDR3 sequence (DNA): TGTGCCAGCAGTCCCCGGGGGACAGGGTTAGCCAAAAACATTCAGTACTTC. It yields the protein CASSPRGTGLAKNIQYF.

This chain uses TRBV6-1 with TRBJ1-6; D is possibly TRBD1 (6 bases). The germline CDR1 and CDR2 sequences are MNHNS and SASEGT. The CDR3 has 15 residues. Trimming pared 5 bases from V and 10 bases from J, leaving 18 bases between. The CDR3 loop reads CASSYIMGGGSPLHF. DNA for the CDR3: TGTGCCAGCAGTTACATCATGGGGGGCGGCTCACCCCTCCACTTT.

V usage is TRBV11-2 and J usage is TRBJ1-1; D unclear. V was trimmed by 3 bases and J by 6 bases, leaving 11 bases between them. The germline V gene has CDR1 SGHAT and CDR2 FQNNGV. CDR3 size: 13 residues. For the CDR3, the DNA is TGTGCCAGCAGCTTTGGGGAAGGCGCTGAAGCTTTCTTT. Translation gives CASSFGEGAEAFF.

The chain recombines TRBV11-3 with TRBJ2-1; perhaps TRBD1 as D (6 bases). The CDR3 sequence is 14 residues long. Germline V lookup: CDR1 SGHNT, CDR2 YENEEA. V was pared by 3 bases and J by 3 bases, with 9 bases between. CDR3 in amino acids: CASSLFRGYNEQFF. The CDR3, as DNA: TGTGCCAGCAGCTTGTTCAGGGGCTACAATGAGCAGTTCTTC.